The clone carrying this T cell receptor (beta chain) was counted only a few times. Antigen unknown. These data are taken from a study of CD8+ T cells in alopecia areata. Study details: Treatment of the treated patients consisted of oral tofacitinib, 5 to 10 mg twice daily. Whole-study findings and limits: Resident alphabeta T-cell populations of normal skin are likewise subject to sequencing in scalp samples.

Peripheral blood, together with lesional scalp punch biopsies, was collected from alopecia areata patients. Investigators isolated RNA and reverse transcribed it into cDNA to act as the sequencing template. The table came from immunoSEQ multiplex PCR; TCRdb's copy has only in-frame clones and leaves some out. This repertoire shows roughly 150,000 clones, 50% to 65% found once; its top ten account for 15% to 20%. With 4 bases removed from V and 4 bases from J, the gap between germline ends came to 11 bases. The CDR3 consists of 13 residues. From germline, CDR1 is SSHAT and CDR2 FNYEAQ (reference sequence).

The clonotype was recovered from a human donor with alopecia areata. Sample: CD8+ T cells sorted from blood, taken at week 0. This rearrangement joins TRBV7-7 to TRBJ2-7, with D tentatively TRBD1 or TRBD2 (6 bases each). The CDR3 loop is CASSSGGGYEQYF. The DNA for the CDR3 is TGTGCCAGCAGCTCCGGGGGCGGTTACGAGCAGTACTTC.